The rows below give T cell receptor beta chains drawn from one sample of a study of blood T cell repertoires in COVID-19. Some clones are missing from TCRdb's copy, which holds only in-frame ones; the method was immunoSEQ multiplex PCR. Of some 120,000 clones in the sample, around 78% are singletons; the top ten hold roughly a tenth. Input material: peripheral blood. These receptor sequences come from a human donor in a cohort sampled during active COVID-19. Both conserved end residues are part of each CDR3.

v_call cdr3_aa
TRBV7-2 CASSRTNTDTQYF
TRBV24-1 CATSVTGGVDTQYF
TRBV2 CASSERIGGAGKNIQYF
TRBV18 CASSPLQAGPYNEQFF
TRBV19 CASSIWTGEETQYF
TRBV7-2 CASSLVRRGEQFF
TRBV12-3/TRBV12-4 CASSSWDSEAFF
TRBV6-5 CASSYTLTGSGTEAFF
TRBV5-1 CASSFLAGESYEQYF
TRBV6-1 CASSEAGNRVAKNIQYF
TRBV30 CACGQGIGNSPLHF
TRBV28 CATKGTGSLDTQYF
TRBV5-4 CASSLDRAEQYF
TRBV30 CAWSAQGGYYGYTF
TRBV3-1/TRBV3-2 CASSYSWRGAGELFF
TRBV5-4 CASSSTLTGAYEQYF
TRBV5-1 CASSLDRAYNEQFF
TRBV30 CAWSGPGFSNQPQHF
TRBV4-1 CASSQPGQGETQYF
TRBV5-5 CASSPTGQGGEKLFF
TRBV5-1 CASSLGQPYNEQFF
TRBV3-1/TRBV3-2 CASSQGMTDGGELFF
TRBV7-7 CASSFRTGWETQYF
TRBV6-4 CASSDLAGEAYGSTGELFF
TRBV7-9 CASSFTGDTIYF
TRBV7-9 CASSPGQGEQYF
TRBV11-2 CASSLGTGSLDEQYF
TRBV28 CASSDPGTSRANTGELFF
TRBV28 CASTHSRGLPSGNTIYF
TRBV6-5 CASSQRDRGGYTF
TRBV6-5 CASGPFNQPQHF
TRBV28 CASSLPQGAYEQYF
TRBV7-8 CASRRNRGGTEAFF
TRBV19 CASRRANRGYGYTF
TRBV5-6 CASSLGQGFSEQYF
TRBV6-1 CASSERGQGLSYEQYF
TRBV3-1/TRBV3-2 CASSRSGRGALGETQYF
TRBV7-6 CASSFKSDPTGGYGYTF
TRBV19 CASSLTLLSPGTEAFF
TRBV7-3 CASSPTSGYEQYF
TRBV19 CASSPLNGEQYF
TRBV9 CASSVVGEANTEAFF
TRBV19 CASKSVGGATNEKLFF
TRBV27 CASSLLAGGKDTQYF
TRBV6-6 CASRSGNTEAFF
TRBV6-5 CASSFQGRPYEQYF
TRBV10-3 CAISESLGGGVSNQPQHF